A selection of T cell receptor beta chains follows, all from one sample in a study of healthy donors' naive CD4 and CD8 T cells. TCRdb re-derived calls from the reads in MiXCR, one entry per CDR3 protein. The top ten clones hold 2% to 2.5% of a sample with approximately 180,000 distinct CDR3 sequences, 74% of them seen once. The sequencing sample was made of naive CD4+ and CD8+ T cells sorted from blood, pooled from several donors. Every receptor here comes from a pool of human donors in good health; the sample pools cells from several healthy donors. Each CDR3 is given with its conserved first and last residue. A D gene is named only where the DNA matches it firmly. Expanded clones are given a class, and other clones once, few, many or no size at all.

abundance	j_gene	v_gene	d_gene	CDR3aa	CDR3nt
NA	TRBJ2-5	TRBV7-8	TRBD1	CASFPTGTQETQYF	TGTGCCAGCTTTCCGACAGGGACCCAAGAGACCCAGTACTTC
NA	TRBJ1-1	TRBV30	NA	CAWSPLGAGAAEAFF	TGTGCCTGGAGTCCACTCGGAGCGGGGGCGGCTGAAGCTTTCTTT
NA	TRBJ1-1	TRBV12-3/TRBV12-4	TRBD1	CASSSDRGTEAFF	TGTGCCAGCAGTTCGGACAGGGGCACTGAAGCTTTCTTT
few	TRBJ2-5	TRBV27	NA	CASSLWGPQETQYF	TGTGCCAGCAGTTTGTGGGGACCCCAAGAGACCCAGTACTTC
NA	TRBJ1-5	TRBV27	NA	CASRDSGQPQHF	TGTGCCAGCAGGGACTCGGGACAGCCCCAGCATTTT
NA	TRBJ2-7	TRBV7-8	NA	CASSLGPQDSYEQYF	TGTGCCAGCAGCTTGGGTCCTCAAGACTCCTACGAGCAGTACTTC
NA	TRBJ2-3	TRBV30	TRBD2	CAWRRGNTQYF	TGTGCCTGGAGGCGGGGGAATACGCAGTATTTT
NA	TRBJ2-3	TRBV29-1	NA	CSVGKGTGTDTQYF	TGCAGCGTTGGGAAGGGAACAGGCACAGATACGCAGTATTTT
NA	TRBJ2-2	TRBV29-1	TRBD1	CSARDRANTGELFF	TGCAGCGCCCGGGACAGGGCAAACACCGGGGAGCTGTTTTTT
few	TRBJ2-1	TRBV12-3/TRBV12-4	TRBD2	CASMVAGNSYNEQFF	TGTGCCAGCATGGTAGCGGGAAACTCCTACAATGAGCAGTTCTTC
few	TRBJ2-7	TRBV18	TRBD2	CASSPPGAGAYEQYF	TGTGCCAGCTCACCACCAGGGGCGGGAGCCTACGAGCAGTACTTC
once	TRBJ2-7	TRBV24-1	NA	CATSARDPLVDEQYF	TGTGCCACCAGTGCCCGGGACCCCCTAGTCGACGAGCAGTACTTC
NA	TRBJ2-1	TRBV6-5	TRBD2	CASSYAATSGGVNEQFF	TGTGCCAGCAGTTACGCAGCGACTAGCGGAGGGGTCAATGAGCAGTTCTTC
NA	TRBJ2-7	TRBV29-1	NA	CSVEISYEQYF	TGCAGCGTGGAGATATCCTACGAGCAGTACTTC
NA	TRBJ1-2	TRBV29-1	NA	CSAEGRVNYGYTF	TGCAGCGCTGAAGGCAGGGTTAACTATGGCTACACCTTC
few	TRBJ2-1	TRBV6-5	TRBD2	CASSYGLAGDLEQFF	TGTGCCAGCAGTTATGGGCTAGCGGGAGATTTGGAGCAGTTCTTC
NA	TRBJ1-5	TRBV20-1	NA	CSARDLGFGSQPQHF	TGCAGTGCTAGAGATTTAGGGTTTGGGTCGCAGCCCCAGCATTTT
NA	TRBJ2-7	TRBV5-6	NA	CASSLEGISYEQYF	TGTGCCAGCAGCTTGGAGGGTATCTCCTACGAGCAGTACTTC
NA	TRBJ2-5	TRBV18	NA	CASSAQEGETQYF	TGTGCCAGCTCAGCGCAGGAGGGAGAGACCCAGTACTTC
NA	TRBJ2-7	TRBV7-6	TRBD1	CASTPGTGLSYEQYF	TGTGCCAGCACCCCAGGGACAGGGCTTTCCTACGAGCAGTACTTC
NA	TRBJ1-2	TRBV12-3/TRBV12-4	NA	CASRTRTPPYGYTF	TGTGCCAGCAGAACCCGGACTCCCCCCTATGGCTACACCTTC
NA	TRBJ2-1	TRBV20-1	NA	CSARSPYNEQFF	TGCAGTGCTAGATCCCCGTACAATGAGCAGTTCTTC
NA	TRBJ2-1	TRBV29-1	TRBD2	CSVVGLAEYNEQFF	TGCAGCGTTGTTGGCCTAGCGGAATACAATGAGCAGTTCTTC